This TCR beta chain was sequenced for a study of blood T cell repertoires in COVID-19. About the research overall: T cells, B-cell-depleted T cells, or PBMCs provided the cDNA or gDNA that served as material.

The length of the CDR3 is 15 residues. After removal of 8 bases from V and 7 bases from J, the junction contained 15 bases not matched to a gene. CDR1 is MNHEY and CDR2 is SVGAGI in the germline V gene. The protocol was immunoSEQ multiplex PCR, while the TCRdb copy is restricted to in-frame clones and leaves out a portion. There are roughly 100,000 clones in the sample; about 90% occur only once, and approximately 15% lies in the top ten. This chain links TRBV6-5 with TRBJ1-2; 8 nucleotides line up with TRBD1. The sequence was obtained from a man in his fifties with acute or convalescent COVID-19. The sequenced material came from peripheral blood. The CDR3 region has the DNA TGTGCCAGCGGCAATAATGTCGGACAGGGTGGTGGCTACACCTTC. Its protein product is CASGNNVGQGGGYTF.